This TCR beta chain was observed in a study of T cell responses to AZD1222 COVID-19 vaccine. Study-level points and caveats: It should be noted that donors were predominantly white British and more often female, and clonal diversity was possibly underestimated.

Deletions cut 1 base from V and 5 bases from J, with 9 bases between. This CDR3 spans 13 amino acids. CDR1 and CDR2 from the germline V gene are MDHEN and SYDVKM. Points on this clone: What it binds is not known.

The method was immunoSEQ multiplex PCR; TCRdb's version includes in-frame clones alone and lacks a portion of them. There are around 110,000 clones in the sample; approximately 84% occur only once, and around 7.2% lies in the top ten. Material: peripheral blood, obtained on day 0 of AZD1222 vaccination. The sequence was obtained from an adult in good health. The rearrangement uses TRBV28 and TRBJ2-7; D possibly corresponds to TRBD2 (6 bases). CDR3 amino acids: CASSLSGVNEQYF. The CDR3 DNA is TGTGCCAGCAGTTTATCGGGGGTAAACGAGCAGTACTTC.